These 2 T cell receptor beta chains were all obtained from the same sample, sequenced in a study of identifying expanded T cells in peripheral blood. Here immunoSEQ multiplex PCR was the method, and the copy in TCRdb shows in-frame clones only, minus some. The sample contains approximately 100,000 clones, roughly 90% of which appear only once. The sample comprised blood. The receptors come from a person aged 18 to 70 in good health.

In its sample, this clone was seen once. The CDR3 loop reads CASSFLGSSQETQYF. CDR3 nucleotide sequence: TGTGCCAGCAGCTTCCTTGGCAGTTCGCAAGAGACCCAGTACTTC. This chain connects TRBV7-2 to TRBJ2-5; D is ambiguous. V shed 3 bases and J shed 2 bases, with 13 bases lying between them. The V gene's germline CDR1 is SGHTA and CDR2 FQGNSA. The CDR3 spans 15 residues.

The chain uses TRBV2 and TRBJ1-2; D is unresolved. The CDR3 consists of 13 residues. Germline V gene lookup returns CDR1 SNHLY and CDR2 FYNNEI. V lost 4 bases and J lost 4, with 10 bases in between. The CDR3 region has the DNA TGTGCCAGCAGTGCCAATCCCAGCTATGGCTACACCTTC. Translation: CASSANPSYGYTF.